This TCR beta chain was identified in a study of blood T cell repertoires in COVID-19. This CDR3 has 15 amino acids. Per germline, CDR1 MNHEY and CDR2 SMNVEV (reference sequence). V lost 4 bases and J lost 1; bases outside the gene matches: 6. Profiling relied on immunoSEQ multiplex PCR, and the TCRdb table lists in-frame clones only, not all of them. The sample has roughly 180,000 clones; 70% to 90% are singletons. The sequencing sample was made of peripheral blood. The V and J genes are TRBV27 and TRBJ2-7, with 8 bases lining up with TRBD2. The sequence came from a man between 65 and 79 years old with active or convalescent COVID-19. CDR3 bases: TGTGCCAGCAGTTCACCGGGACTAGGATCCTACGAGCAGTACTTC. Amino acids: CASSSPGLGSYEQYF.